The 15 T cell receptor beta chains below come from one sample, sequenced in a study of cytomegalovirus exposure and HLA in healthy donors. The study ran its PCR with 60 Vbeta and 13 Jbeta primers. Data came from immunoSEQ multiplex PCR; TCRdb stores just in-frame clones and leaves some out. The repertoire holds about 130,000 clones, with around 85% as singletons. The sequenced sample consisted of PBMCs. The receptors here all came from a woman aged 30 to 39 in good health and CMV-seropositive.

This rearrangement joins TRBV10-2 to TRBJ2-7, with 11 bases matching TRBD2. The V segment lost 10 bases and the J segment 7 bases; nucleotides outside the gene matches: 12. This CDR3 spans 14 amino acids. The germline CDR1 and CDR2 sequences are WSHSY and SAAADI. The CDR3 region has the DNA TGCGCCACCACTCCCGCCGGACTAGCGGGTGAGCAGTACTTC. It encodes CATTPAGLAGEQYF.

This clone has only one observation. This sequence joins TRBV2 and TRBJ2-5, with 9 bases lining up with TRBD1. V shed 6 bases, J shed 5 bases, and the junction held 7 bases outside the gene matches. The CDR3 consists of 14 residues. Germline V gene sequence: CDR1 SNHLY, CDR2 FYNNEI. CDR3 loop: CASSLDRGSETQYF. The CDR3 DNA sequence: TGTGCCAGCAGCTTGGACAGGGGAAGCGAGACCCAGTACTTC.

This clone was picked up a small number of times. Other DNA variants within this sample encode the same CDR3. V usage is TRBV27 and J usage is TRBJ1-4; D possibly corresponds to TRBD1 (6 bases). V shed 6 bases and J shed 4 bases, with 9 bases lying between them. Germline loops: CDR1 MNHEY, CDR2 SMNVEV (reference sequence). The CDR3 totals 13 residues. CDR3 loop: CASSHRVNEKLFF. The CDR3 region has the DNA TGTGCCAGCAGCCACAGGGTTAATGAAAAACTGTTTTTT.

This chain links TRBV6-1 with TRBJ2-2, with TRBD1 identical over 11 bases. The germline V gene encodes CDR1 MNHNS and CDR2 SASEGT. This CDR3 region has 18 residues. The V and J ends lost 4 bases and 4 bases, in that order; junction bases with no gene match: 11. CDR3 protein: CASSGPGTGGWSTGELFF. The CDR3 DNA reads TGTGCCAGCAGTGGCCCCGGGACAGGGGGTTGGAGCACCGGGGAGCTGTTTTTT.

V gene TRBV28 combines with J gene TRBJ1-5; unclear D gene. This CDR3 has 15 residues. Germline CDR1 reads MDHEN; CDR2 reads SYDVKM. V gave up 2 bases and J gave up 2 bases, with 10 bases separating them. The CDR3 DNA follows: TGTGCCAGCAGTTTACCTATTTCGGGCAATCAGCCCCAGCATTTT. It encodes CASSLPISGNQPQHF.

The chain is built from TRBV9 and TRBJ2-1, with 12 bases fitting TRBD2. This CDR3 is built from 14 residues. Germline V gives CDR1 SGDLS, CDR2 YYNGEE. The trim removed 5 bases at V and 6 bases at J, leaving 3 bases unmatched. The CDR3 region is CASSLAGGLNEQFF. CDR3 nucleotide sequence: TGTGCCAGCAGTCTAGCGGGGGGGCTCAATGAGCAGTTCTTC.

This clone was detected only once. The rearrangement links TRBV7-2 to TRBJ2-1; D gene unclear. V lost 4 bases to trimming and J lost 4 bases, with 11 bases between them. Germline V gene data show CDR1 as SGHTA and CDR2 as FQGNSA. CDR3 size: 14 residues. The CDR3 region is CASSSQISYNEQFF. CDR3 DNA: TGTGCCAGCAGCTCCCAGATCAGTTACAATGAGCAGTTCTTC.

This clone was seen a single time. V is TRBV5-1 and J is TRBJ2-2, with TRBD1 as a possible D gene (6 bases). The CDR3 has 16 amino acids. Germline lookup yields CDR1 SGHRS and CDR2 YFSETQ. Trimming removed 4 bases from V and 1 base from J, with 14 bases in between. The CDR3 DNA reads TGCGCCAGCAGCCCTCCGGGACATTTGAACACCGGGGAGCTGTTTTTT. As protein: CASSPPGHLNTGELFF.

The V and J genes are TRBV5-4 and TRBJ2-5; possibly TRBD2 for D (5 bases). V dropped 3 bases and J dropped 6 bases, with 6 bases sitting between them. Per germline, CDR1 SGHNT and CDR2 YYREEE (reference sequence). The CDR3 sequence is 11 residues long. In nucleotides, the CDR3 is TGTGCCAGCAGCTACGGGAAGACCCAGTACTTC. Translation gives CASSYGKTQYF.

This clone was seen just once. The chain combines TRBV5-4 with TRBJ2-5; 7 nucleotides line up with TRBD1. The V and J ends lost 1 base and 0 bases, in that order; junction bases with no gene match: 3. CDR3 length equals 15 residues. Germline CDR1 is SGHNT and CDR2 is YYREEE (reference sequence). The CDR3 sequence is CASSLKGQNQETQYF. CDR3 bases: TGTGCCAGCAGCTTGAAGGGACAGAACCAAGAGACCCAGTACTTC.

The J gene is TRBJ2-7, the V gene TRBV6-5; 10 nucleotides line up with TRBD2. The CDR3 has 15 residues. After removal of 8 bases from V and 6 bases from J, the junction contained 13 bases not matched to a gene. The germline gives CDR1 MNHEY, CDR2 SVGAGI. The CDR3 coding sequence is TGTGCCAGCTCACCTCCTCTAGCGGGAGAGGGCGAGCAGTACTTC. Translated: CASSPPLAGEGEQYF.

J is TRBJ2-3 and V is TRBV18, with D hard to call. Trimming stripped 0 bases from V and 6 bases from J, with 10 bases between. This CDR3 region has 14 residues. From germline, CDR1 is KGHSH and CDR2 LQKENI. The CDR3 reads CASSPPSSDDTQYF. CDR3 in DNA: TGTGCCAGCTCACCACCATCTAGTGATGATACGCAGTATTTT.

The chain combines TRBV6-5 with TRBJ1-1, with D possibly TRBD1 on 5 matching bases. Germline V CDR1 and CDR2: MNHEY, SVGAGI. This CDR3 is 14 amino acids long. Trimming left V 2 bases short and J 0 bases short, with 7 bases between. The DNA of the CDR3 is TGTGCCAGCAGTTACGGGGGGGTGAACACTGAAGCTTTCTTT. Residues: CASSYGGVNTEAFF.

This chain uses TRBV10-3 with TRBJ2-7, with 9 bases fitting TRBD2. Looked up from germline, CDR1 is ENHRY and CDR2 is SYGVKD. V shed 2 bases and J 3 bases; nucleotides not matched to a gene: 8. CDR3 length equals 16 residues. This CDR3 is CAISESWRLADYEQYF. CDR3 nucleotides: TGTGCCATCAGTGAGAGTTGGCGACTAGCGGACTACGAGCAGTACTTC.

This chain links TRBV28 with TRBJ1-3, with D possibly TRBD1 on 5 matching bases. The germline CDR1 and CDR2 sequences are MDHEN and SYDVKM. The ends were cut back, 5 bases at V and 2 bases at J, with 13 bases in the middle. This CDR3 comprises 15 residues. CDR3 bases: TGTGCCAGCAGTCCCCCCGAAGGGGCTGGAAACACCATATATTTT. This gives the protein CASSPPEGAGNTIYF.